This T cell receptor (beta chain) was identified in a study of cytomegalovirus exposure and HLA in healthy donors. In the study overall: Earlier sequencing of approximately 200 million T cells yielded fewer than 140 million unique TCR beta sequences.

General study findings and limits: CMV serostatus was the only recorded immune exposure for donors.

PCR amplification relied on 60 Vbeta primers (plus 13 Jbeta primers). Clones were sequenced by immunoSEQ multiplex PCR, and TCRdb holds only the in-frame ones, with some missing. The table lists roughly 120,000 clones, around 63% of them singletons. Germline V CDR1 and CDR2: LNHNV, YYDKDF (reference sequence). The V end was cut by 1 base, the J end by 0 bases, with 7 bases between. The CDR3 runs 15 residues. The sample holds a few counts of this clone. Its target is unknown. This clonotype originated in a man aged 40-49 years in good health and CMV-seropositive. The V and J genes are TRBV15 and TRBJ2-1; D is ambiguous. Source material: PBMCs. CDR3 nucleotide sequence: TGTGCCACCAGCAGAGTTGCTAGCTCCTACAATGAGCAGTTCTTC. Amino acid sequence: CATSRVASSYNEQFF.